A selection of T cell receptor beta chains follows, all from one sample in a study of blood T cell repertoires in COVID-19. The repertoire was sequenced with immunoSEQ multiplex PCR; TCRdb's copy has only in-frame clones and lacks some. This sample has roughly 210,000 clones; around 86% occur once, and the top ten carry around 7%. The sample was PBMCs or T cells enriched from blood (not recorded which). These receptors all stem from a man aged 25 to 40 in a cohort exposed to, infected with or recovered from COVID-19 (not recorded which). Each CDR3 is given with its conserved first and last residue. The order of the fields is V gene, clone size, D gene, J gene, CDR3 protein, CDR3 DNA. The D gene is left open where the match is weak. Rows may omit the clone size; those that give it use once, few, many or a size class.

V: TRBV19
size: once
D: TRBD1
J: TRBJ1-1
CDR3: CASSIGPGQANTEAFF
DNA: TGTGCCAGTAGTATAGGGCCGGGACAGGCGAACACTGAAGCTTTCTTT

V: TRBV5-1
size: .
D: TRBD1
J: TRBJ1-4
CDR3: CASSLGGVEKLFF
DNA: TGCGCCAGCAGCTTAGGGGGCGTTGAAAAACTGTTTTTT

V: TRBV6-5
size: .
D: .
J: TRBJ1-1
CDR3: CASSSWGAMNTEAFF
DNA: TGTGCCAGCAGTAGTTGGGGCGCCATGAACACTGAAGCTTTCTTT

V: TRBV6-5
size: .
D: TRBD1
J: TRBJ2-3
CDR3: CASSYGTGADTQYF
DNA: TGTGCCAGCAGTTACGGCACAGGGGCAGATACGCAGTATTTT

V: TRBV7-3
size: .
D: .
J: TRBJ2-1
CDR3: CASSLVEAAPNEQFF
DNA: TGTGCCAGCAGCTTAGTCGAAGCGGCGCCCAATGAGCAGTTCTTC

V: TRBV11-2
size: once
D: TRBD1
J: TRBJ1-6
CDR3: CASSPNRGTYNSPLHF
DNA: TGTGCCAGCAGTCCCAACAGGGGCACCTATAATTCACCCCTCCACTTT

V: TRBV6-5
size: .
D: TRBD2
J: TRBJ2-1
CDR3: CASRTSGGEQFF
DNA: TGTGCCAGCAGGACAAGCGGGGGTGAGCAGTTCTTC

V: TRBV3-1/TRBV3-2
size: .
D: .
J: TRBJ2-2
CDR3: CASSQETGGRWAGELFF
DNA: TGTGCCAGCAGCCAAGAGACAGGAGGCCGGTGGGCCGGGGAGCTGTTTTTT

V: TRBV11-2
size: few
D: TRBD1
J: TRBJ1-5
CDR3: CASSPDRDLGQPQHF
DNA: TGTGCCAGCAGCCCAGACAGGGACCTCGGACAGCCCCAGCATTTT

V: TRBV28
size: .
D: .
J: TRBJ1-1
CDR3: CASRGGAILAEAFF
DNA: TGTGCCAGCAGGGGGGGGGCAATCTTGGCTGAAGCTTTCTTT

V: TRBV28
size: .
D: .
J: TRBJ1-5
CDR3: CASSWSREVQPQHF
DNA: TGTGCCAGCAGTTGGTCCAGGGAAGTTCAGCCCCAGCATTTT

V: TRBV24-1
size: .
D: TRBD2
J: TRBJ2-7
CDR3: CATSSPGGGGEQYF
DNA: TGTGCCACCAGCTCCCCCGGGGGGGGCGGCGAGCAGTACTTC

V: TRBV6-5
size: .
D: TRBD2
J: TRBJ2-7
CDR3: CASSLSGRQSTSGQYF
DNA: TGTGCCAGCAGTTTAAGCGGGAGGCAGTCTACGTCGGGGCAGTACTTC

V: TRBV7-3
size: .
D: TRBD2
J: TRBJ2-5
CDR3: CASSLSGSLKETQYF
DNA: TGTGCCAGCAGCCTTAGCGGGAGTCTAAAAGAGACCCAGTACTTC

V: TRBV28
size: .
D: .
J: TRBJ1-3
CDR3: CASSQIGLGNTIYF
DNA: TGTGCCAGCAGTCAGATTGGCCTGGGAAACACCATATATTTT

V: TRBV28
size: .
D: .
J: TRBJ2-1
CDR3: CASISLLGGAYNEQFF
DNA: TGTGCCAGCATTTCTCTACTAGGGGGAGCCTACAATGAGCAGTTCTTC